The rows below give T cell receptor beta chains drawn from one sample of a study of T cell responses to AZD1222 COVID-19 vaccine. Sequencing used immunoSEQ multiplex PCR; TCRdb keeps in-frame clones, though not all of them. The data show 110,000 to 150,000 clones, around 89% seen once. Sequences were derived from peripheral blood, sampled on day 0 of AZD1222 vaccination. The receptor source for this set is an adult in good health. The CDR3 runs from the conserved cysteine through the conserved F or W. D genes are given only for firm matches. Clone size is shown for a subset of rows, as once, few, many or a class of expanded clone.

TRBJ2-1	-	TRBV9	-	CASSVEINEQFF	TGTGCCAGCAGCGTAGAGATTAATGAGCAGTTCTTC
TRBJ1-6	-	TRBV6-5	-	CASTLGGRNNSPLHF	TGTGCCAGCACCCTAGGGGGTCGGAATAATTCACCCCTCCACTTT
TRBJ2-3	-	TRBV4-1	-	CASSPGPSDTQYF	TGCGCCAGCAGCCCGGGACCGTCGGATACGCAGTATTTT
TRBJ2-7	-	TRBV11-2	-	CASSLARRVENEQYF	TGTGCCAGCAGCTTAGCTCGGCGGGTTGAGAACGAGCAGTACTTC
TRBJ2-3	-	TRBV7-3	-	CASSRSPRAPENTQYF	TGTGCCAGCAGCCGGTCCCCCCGGGCGCCGGAAAATACGCAGTATTTT
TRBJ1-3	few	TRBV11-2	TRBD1	CASSSPNNRGRGNTIYF	TGTGCCAGCAGCTCCCCAAACAACAGGGGCCGGGGAAACACCATATATTTT
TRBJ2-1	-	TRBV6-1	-	CASSEAGRPYNEQFF	TGTGCCAGCAGTGAAGCCGGAAGGCCCTACAATGAGCAGTTCTTC
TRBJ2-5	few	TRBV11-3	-	CASSLATHQETQYF	TGTGCCAGCAGCTTAGCGACACATCAAGAGACCCAGTACTTC
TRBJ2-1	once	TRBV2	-	CASSEGRGSAEQFF	TGTGCCAGCAGTGAAGGGCGAGGATCAGCCGAGCAGTTCTTC
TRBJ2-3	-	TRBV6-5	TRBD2	CASRSGGSTDTQYF	TGTGCCAGCAGGTCGGGGGGGAGCACAGATACGCAGTATTTT
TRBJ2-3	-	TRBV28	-	CASSLRGASTDTQYF	TGTGCCAGCAGTTTGAGGGGCGCTAGCACAGATACGCAGTATTTT
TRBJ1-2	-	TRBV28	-	CASSDPGGRLYGYTF	TGTGCCAGCAGCGACCCGGGGGGCAGACTCTATGGCTACACCTTC
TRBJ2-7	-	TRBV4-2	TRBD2	CASSQGEGTYEQYF	TGTGCCAGCAGCCAAGGGGAGGGGACCTACGAGCAGTACTTC
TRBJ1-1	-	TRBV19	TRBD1	CASSRDSLNTEAFF	TGTGCCAGTAGTAGGGACAGTTTGAACACTGAAGCTTTCTTT
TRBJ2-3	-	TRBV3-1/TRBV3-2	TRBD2	CASSQDVSSGGGVSTDTQYF	TGTGCCAGCAGCCAAGATGTGAGTAGCGGGGGGGGTGTAAGCACAGATACGCAGTATTTT
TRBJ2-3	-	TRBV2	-	CASSEEVLGTQYF	TGTGCCAGCAGTGAAGAGGTATTGGGGACGCAGTATTTT
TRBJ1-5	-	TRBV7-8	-	CASSLRTQSNQPQHF	TGTGCCAGCAGCTTAAGGACACAAAGCAATCAGCCCCAGCATTTT
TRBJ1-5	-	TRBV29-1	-	CSVLGGGFQHF	TGCAGCGTCTTAGGCGGGGGCTTCCAGCATTTT
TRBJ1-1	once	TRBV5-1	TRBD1	CASSPRDRGLFYYAEAFF	TGCGCCAGCAGCCCCCGGGACAGGGGGCTGTTCTACTATGCTGAAGCTTTCTTT
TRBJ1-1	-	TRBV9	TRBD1	CASSETGEYTEAFF	TGTGCCAGCAGCGAAACAGGGGAGTACACTGAAGCTTTCTTT
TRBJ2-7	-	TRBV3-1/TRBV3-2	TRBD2	CASSPLAGGLEQYF	TGTGCCAGCAGTCCACTAGCGGGGGGTTTGGAGCAGTACTTC
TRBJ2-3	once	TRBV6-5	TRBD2	CASSLLAGFTDTQYF	TGTGCCAGCAGCTTACTAGCGGGCTTCACAGATACGCAGTATTTT
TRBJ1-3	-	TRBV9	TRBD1	CASSVDGGRTGDTIYF	TGTGCCAGCAGCGTAGATGGGGGAAGGACAGGGGACACCATATATTTT
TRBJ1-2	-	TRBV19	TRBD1	CASSIVGTGAGYTF	TGTGCCAGTAGTATAGTGGGGACAGGGGCTGGCTACACCTTC
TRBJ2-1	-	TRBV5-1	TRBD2	CASMGLAGSPSYNEQFF	TGCGCCAGCATGGGACTAGCGGGTTCCCCCTCCTACAATGAGCAGTTCTTC
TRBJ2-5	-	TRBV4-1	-	CASSTTGLETQYF	TGCGCCAGCAGCACTACCGGGCTGGAGACCCAGTACTTC
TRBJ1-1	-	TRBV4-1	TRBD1	CASSRTGYERTEAFF	TGCGCCAGCAGCAGGACAGGGTATGAACGCACTGAAGCTTTCTTT
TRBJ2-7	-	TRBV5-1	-	CASSSSHEQYF	TGCGCCAGCAGCTCGAGCCACGAGCAGTACTTC
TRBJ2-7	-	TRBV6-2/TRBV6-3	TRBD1	CASSLVPVRQGWTYEQYF	TGTGCCAGCAGTCTCGTCCCGGTCAGACAGGGCTGGACCTACGAGCAGTACTTC
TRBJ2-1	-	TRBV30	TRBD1	CASGTDVFREQFF	TGTGCTTCCGGGACAGACGTTTTTCGTGAGCAGTTCTTC
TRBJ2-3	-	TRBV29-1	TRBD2	CSVDSAGDPNTQYF	TGCAGCGTTGACTCAGCGGGAGACCCAAATACGCAGTATTTT
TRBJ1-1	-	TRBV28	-	CASSRGPVIQAFF	TGTGCCAGCAGTCGAGGGCCAGTAATACAAGCTTTCTTT
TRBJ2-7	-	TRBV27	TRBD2	CASKHEGTSRSYEQYF	TGTGCCAGCAAACACGAAGGGACTAGCAGGTCCTACGAGCAGTACTTC
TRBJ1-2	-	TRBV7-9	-	CASSSTAVGYTF	TGTGCCAGCAGCTCCACAGCGGTAGGCTACACCTTC
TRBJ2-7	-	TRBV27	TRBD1	CASRVTGGDEQYF	TGTGCCAGCAGAGTGACAGGGGGGGACGAGCAGTACTTC
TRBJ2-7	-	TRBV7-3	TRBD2	CASSLTTSGISEQYF	TGTGCCAGCAGCTTAACGACTAGCGGGATCTCCGAGCAGTACTTC
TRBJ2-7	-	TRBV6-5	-	CASRGIYGYEQYF	TGTGCCAGCAGGGGGATATACGGCTACGAGCAGTACTTC
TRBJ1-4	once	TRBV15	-	CATSRDRGDEKLFF	TGTGCCACCAGCAGAGACAGGGGCGATGAAAAACTGTTTTTT
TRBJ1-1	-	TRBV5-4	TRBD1	CASTIDRGPNAFF	TGTGCCAGCACCATAGACAGGGGACCCAACGCTTTCTTT
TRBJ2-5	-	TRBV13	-	CASSFSEEWQETQYF	TGTGCCAGCAGCTTCTCAGAAGAGTGGCAAGAGACCCAGTACTTC
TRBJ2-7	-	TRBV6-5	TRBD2	CASRSGRAGEQYF	TGTGCCAGCAGAAGCGGGAGGGCCGGTGAGCAGTACTTC
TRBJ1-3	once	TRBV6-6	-	CASSYSQVPSGNTIYF	TGTGCCAGCAGTTACAGCCAGGTTCCATCTGGAAACACCATATATTTT
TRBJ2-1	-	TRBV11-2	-	CASSLIRRGGLGYNEQFF	TGTGCCAGCAGCTTGATTCGGAGGGGGGGTCTAGGGTACAATGAGCAGTTCTTC
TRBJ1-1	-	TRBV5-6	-	CASSFRGQRRPFF	TGTGCCAGCAGCTTCCGGGGCCAAAGACGGCCTTTCTTT
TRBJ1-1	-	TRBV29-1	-	CSASRVLNTEAFF	TGCAGCGCCTCTCGGGTCCTGAACACTGAAGCTTTCTTT
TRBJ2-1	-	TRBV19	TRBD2	CASKERGVGAEQFF	TGTGCCAGTAAAGAGCGGGGGGTCGGGGCTGAGCAGTTCTTC
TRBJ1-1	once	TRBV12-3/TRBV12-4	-	CASSLAAWEAFF	TGTGCCAGCAGTTTAGCCGCGTGGGAAGCTTTCTTT
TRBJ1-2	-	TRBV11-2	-	CASSPEGRGHFVLRGYTF	TGTGCCAGCAGCCCGGAGGGGCGGGGGCACTTCGTTTTACGTGGCTACACCTTC
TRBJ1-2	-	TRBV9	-	CASSSGDTLYGYTF	TGTGCCAGCAGCTCCGGCGACACCCTCTATGGCTACACCTTC
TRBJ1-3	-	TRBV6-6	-	CASRWGGEGSGNTIYF	TGTGCCAGCAGGTGGGGGGGCGAAGGGTCTGGAAACACCATATATTTT
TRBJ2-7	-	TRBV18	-	CASSPGSSYEQYF	TGTGCCAGCTCACCAGGGAGCTCCTACGAGCAGTACTTC
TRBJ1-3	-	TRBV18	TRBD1	CASSGQENTIYF	TGTGCCAGCTCAGGACAGGAAAACACCATATATTTT
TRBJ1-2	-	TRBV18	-	CASSPGTSNYGYTF	TGTGCCAGCTCACCTGGGACCTCCAACTATGGCTACACCTTC
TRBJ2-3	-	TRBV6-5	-	CASSTWEGGTDTQYF	TGTGCCAGCAGTACCTGGGAGGGGGGCACAGATACGCAGTATTTT
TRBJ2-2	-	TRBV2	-	CASRPTSLNTGELFF	TGTGCCAGCAGACCTACTAGCTTGAACACCGGGGAGCTGTTTTTT
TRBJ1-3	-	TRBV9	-	CASSGPGGLNTIYF	TGTGCCAGCAGCGGGCCGGGGGGTTTAAACACCATATATTTT
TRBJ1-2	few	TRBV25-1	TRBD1	CASSGRQGSYGYTF	TGTGCCAGCAGTGGGAGACAGGGGAGTTATGGCTACACCTTC
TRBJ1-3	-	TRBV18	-	CASSPPGVVSGNTIYF	TGTGCCAGCTCACCACCGGGAGTGGTTTCTGGAAACACCATATATTTT